This T cell receptor beta chain is drawn from a study of CD8+CD57+ T cells in acquired aplastic anemia. Study as a whole: Sorted CD4+ and CD8+ cells yielded about 3.1 ug of DNA on average. Findings of the study overall: Significant differences in CD8+ Simpson's diversity were not observed between patients and controls.

This clonotype was recorded once. Its antigen remains unidentified. The CDR3 loop spans 11 amino acids. Trimming shortened V by 4 bases and J by 10 bases, and 11 bases separated the two germline ends. Germline assignment: CDR1 SQVTM and CDR2 ANQGSEA. Patients chosen for sequencing had CD8+CD57+ cells that had expanded, as shown by flow cytometry. Severe acquired aplastic anemia was diagnosed in all patients. The template used for profiling TCR beta VDJ and CDR3 was genomic DNA. TCRdb recomputed calls from the reads with MiXCR, one row per CDR3 protein. Of approximately 300,000 distinct CDR3 sequences listed, about 50% are singletons.

Sample: sorted CD4+, CD8+, or CD8+CD57+ T cells (not recorded which) from PBMCs. This clonotype was sampled from a human donor with aplastic anemia. The chain couples TRBV29-1 to TRBJ2-1, with D possibly being TRBD2 (5 bases). CDR3 residues: CSVVRAREQFF. The DNA of the CDR3 is TGCAGCGTTGTGAGGGCTCGCGAGCAGTTCTTC.